Listed here are 26 T cell receptor beta chains from one sample, sequenced in a study of CD8+CD57+ T cells in acquired aplastic anemia (dated by TCRdb to 2016 to 2019). The sequencer listed for this sample is Illumina HiSeq 2000. Genomic DNA served as template for TCR beta VDJ combination and CDR3 sequence profiling. The public reads were reanalyzed by TCRdb: fastp trimming at Q25, MiXCR alignment, in-frame beta chains only. Records with the same CDR3 protein are collapsed into one entry carrying the most frequent genes and DNA. The table for this sample lists approximately 98,000 distinct CDR3 sequences; about half of them were counted only once. The top ten clones comprise under 35% of the sample. The sequencing input was sorted CD4+, CD8+, or CD8+CD57+ T cells (not recorded which) from PBMCs. The receptors here all came from a human donor in good health, serving as a control.

This chain uses TRBV2 with TRBJ1-2, with D perhaps matching TRBD1 (6 bases). Germline values: CDR1 SNHLY, CDR2 FYNNEI. Trimming shortened V by 5 bases and J by 3 bases, and 10 bases separated the two germline ends. The length of the CDR3 is 13 residues. The CDR3 here is CASSLRGYYGYTF. As DNA, the CDR3 is TGTGCCAGCAGTTTGAGGGGGTACTATGGCTACACCTTC. Full variable domain (rest looked up from reference TRBV2 and TRBJ1-2): EPEVTQTPSHQVTQMGQEVILRCVPISNHLYFYWYRQILGQKVEFLVSFYNNEISEKSEIFDDQFSVERPDGSNFTLKIRSTKLEDSAMYFCASSLRGYYGYTFGSGTRLTVV.

Note on this clonotype: An end of the junction differs from the germline gene, which may be a read error. The CDR3 is CSVRGPTGKEKLFF. CDR3 nucleotides: TGCAGTGTTAGAGGCCCGACAGGCAAAGAAAAACTGTTTTTT. The chain joins TRBV20-1 to TRBJ1-4, with D possibly TRBD1 on 6 matching bases. The CDR3 totals 14 residues. The V gene's germline CDR1 is DFQATT and CDR2 SNEGSKA (reference sequence).

Note on this clonotype: Just one base apart from a much larger clone, this may be a read error. V and J are TRBV12-5 and TRBJ2-7; D is ambiguous. The CDR3 is made up of 12 amino acids. Germline V gene data show CDR1 as LGHNT and CDR2 as FRNRAP. The CDR3 region has the DNA TGTGCTAGTGGTTTGGTAACCTACGAGCAGTGCTTC. It yields the protein CASGLVTYEQCF. The variable domain in full, completed from reference TRBV12-5 and TRBJ2-7, reads DARVTQTPRHKVTEMGQEVTMRCQPILGHNTVFWYRQTMMQGLELLAYFRNRAPLDDSGMPKDRFSAEMPDATLATLKIQPSEPRDSAVYFCASGLVTYEQCFGPGTRLTVT.

Concerning this clonotype: A junction boundary mismatches the germline segment, possibly from a read error. V and J are TRBV11-1 and TRBJ2-1; 11 bases match TRBD2. CDR1 and CDR2 from the germline V gene are SGHAT and FQDESV (reference sequence). CDR3 length: 15 residues. The CDR3 nucleotides read TGTGCCAGCAGCTTATCTAGCGGGGGGCTGAATGAGCAGCTCTTC. Translation: CASSLSSGGLNEQLF.

For this clonotype: This sequence may be a read error, since a much larger clone differs from it by one base. The chain links TRBV30 to TRBJ2-5; D unresolved. The CDR3 runs 13 residues. Between the trimmed V and J ends, which lost 5 bases and 5 bases, there was a span of 15 bases. Per the germline V gene, CDR1 is GTSNPN and CDR2 is SVGIG (reference sequence). The CDR3 loop is CAWGRVHGETQYF. The CDR3 nucleotides read TGTGCCTGGGGCCGGGTACACGGGGAGACCCAGTACTTC.

The V gene is TRBV9, the J gene TRBJ2-1, with TRBD2 identical over 11 bases. The CDR3 spans 14 residues. V dropped 3 bases and J dropped 7; count of bases not matched to a gene: 3. CDR1 and CDR2 (germline): SGDLS, YYNGEE. In nucleotides, the CDR3 is TGTGCCAGCAGCGACGGGACTAGCGGAAATGAGCAGTTCTTC. It codes for CASSDGTSGNEQFF.

V is TRBV5-1 and J is TRBJ2-5, with D unresolved. With 1 base removed from V and 1 base from J, the gap between germline ends came to 2 bases. CDR3 length equals 12 residues. Germline V gene sequence: CDR1 SGHRS, CDR2 YFSETQ. As DNA, the CDR3 is TGCGCCAGCAGCTTGACCCAAGAGACCCAGTACTTC. The encoded protein is CASSLTQETQYF.

The chain employs TRBV20-1 and TRBJ2-3, with 9 bases fitting TRBD2. CDR1 and CDR2 from the germline V gene are DFQATT and SNEGSKA (reference sequence). J lost 0 bases, V lost 2 bases, and 0 bases had no gene match. The CDR3 has 14 amino acids. The CDR3 loop reads CSARLAGSTDTQYF. CDR3 in DNA: TGCAGTGCTAGACTAGCGGGGAGCACAGATACGCAGTATTTT.

CDR3 in DNA: TGCGCCAGCAGCCAAGATCGGGCGTCTAGCTCCTACAATGAGCAGTTCTTC. Its translation is CASSQDRASSSYNEQFF. The chain links TRBV4-3 to TRBJ2-1; D gene ambiguous. In germline, CDR1 is LGHNA, CDR2 YSLEER. The V end was cut by 0 bases, the J end by 0 bases, with 12 bases between. The CDR3 is made up of 17 amino acids.

This clonotype was picked up many times. This chain links TRBV10-2 with TRBJ2-3; 9 nucleotides match TRBD2. This CDR3 has 16 residues. CDR1 and CDR2 from the germline V gene are WSHSY and SAAADI. V lost 3 bases to trimming and J lost 2 bases; unmatched junction nucleotides: 6. CDR3 loop: CASSDRAGGNTDTQYF. CDR3 bases: TGCGCCAGCAGTGATCGGGCGGGGGGGAACACAGATACGCAGTATTTT.

This clonotype was recorded many times. The genes are TRBV11-3 and TRBJ2-1; D is perhaps TRBD2 (5 bases). Germline CDR1 is SGHNT and CDR2 is YENEEA. Trimming removed 1 base at V and 4 bases at J, with 8 bases between. The CDR3 covers 14 residues. CDR3 coding DNA: TGTGCCAGCAGCTTAGTCCCGGGATACAATGAGCAGTTCTTC. This encodes CASSLVPGYNEQFF.

This clonotype was detected only once. The J gene is TRBJ2-1, the V gene TRBV5-1; D call uncertain. Germline V gene data show CDR1 as SGHRS and CDR2 as YFSETQ. This CDR3 comprises 12 residues. V shed 1 base and J shed 7 bases, with 6 bases lying between them. CDR3 loop: CASSLIGNEQFF. CDR3 bases: TGCGCCAGCAGCTTGATAGGTAATGAGCAGTTCTTC.

Concerning this clonotype itself: At one end, the junction sequence differs from germline, possibly due to a read error. V is TRBV10-3 and J is TRBJ1-5; 7 nucleotides line up with TRBD1. The CDR3 has 14 residues. The germline CDR1 and CDR2 sequences are ENHRY and SYGVKD. CDR3 region: CAISAGGSNQPQHF. Written as DNA, the CDR3 is TGTGCTATCAGTGCAGGGGGGAGCAATCAGCCCCAGCATTTT.

This clonotype has a count of ten or more. The chain has TRBV7-8 and TRBJ2-1; D might be TRBD1 or TRBD2, each matching 5 bases. The CDR3 consists of 14 residues. The V gene's germline CDR1 is SGHVS and CDR2 FQNEAQ. The V end lost 5 bases, the J end lost 7 bases, and 15 bases lay between the germline ends. CDR3 loop: CASSEYRGANEQFF. The CDR3 nucleotides are TGTGCCAGCAGCGAGTATCGAGGGGCAAATGAGCAGTTCTTC.

The gene calls are TRBV20-1 and TRBJ2-7; 12 bases map to TRBD2. The CDR3 extends over 15 amino acids. Trimming removed 3 bases from V and 7 bases from J; junction bases left unmatched: 10. Germline assignment: CDR1 DFQATT and CDR2 SNEGSKA (reference sequence). CDR3: CSARDSSGGGLEQYF. The CDR3 region has the DNA TGCAGTGCTAGGGACTCTAGCGGGGGGGGATTAGAGCAGTACTTC.

The rearrangement joins TRBV29-1 to TRBJ2-7; 8 bases agree with TRBD1. Germline CDR1 reads SQVTM; CDR2 reads ANQGSEA. The junction had 11 bases not matched to a gene; V was cut back by 6 bases and J by 4 bases. This CDR3 contains 14 residues. CDR3 DNA sequence: TGCAGCGTCATGACAGGGGTAGGGGGATACGAGCAGTACTTC. Protein sequence: CSVMTGVGGYEQYF.

This clonotype was picked up a small number of times. V gene TRBV5-6 combines with J gene TRBJ1-5; 7 positions agree with TRBD1. V shed 0 bases and J 4 bases; nucleotides not matched to a gene: 7. Germline values: CDR1 SGHDT, CDR2 YYEEEE. This CDR3 contains 16 residues. The CDR3 reads CASSLGGGIGNQPQHF. CDR3 DNA: TGTGCCAGCAGCTTGGGAGGGGGCATTGGGAATCAGCCCCAGCATTTT.

As concerns this clonotype: Germline and junction disagree at one end, which may indicate a read error. The chain uses TRBV19 and TRBJ2-1; 9 bases agree with TRBD2. Germline values: CDR1 LNHDA, CDR2 SQIVND (reference sequence). CDR3 size: 14 residues. The DNA for the CDR3 is TGTGCCAGCAGCCGTAGCGGGGGCTACAATGGGCAGTTCTTC. This encodes CASSRSGGYNGQFF. Supplemented by reference TRBV19 and TRBJ2-1, the full variable domain reads DGGITQSPKYLFRKEGQNVTLSCEQNLNHDAMYWYRQDPGQGLRLIYYSQIVNDFQKGDIAEGYSVSREKKESFPLTVTSAQKNPTAFYLCASSRSGGYNGQFFGPGTRLTVL.

This rearrangement joins TRBV24-1 to TRBJ1-5; 9 bases agree with TRBD1. Germline V gene lookup returns CDR1 KGHDR and CDR2 SFDVKD. The ends lost 3 bases at V and 0 bases at J; junction bases unmatched: 5. The CDR3 has 17 amino acids. CDR3 in amino acids: CATSDGDRGGSNQPQHF. The CDR3 bases are TGTGCCACCAGTGATGGAGACAGGGGGGGTAGCAATCAGCCCCAGCATTTT.

This chain connects TRBV19 to TRBJ1-5; D perhaps matches TRBD1 (6 bases). Trimming removed 3 bases at V and 5 bases at J, with 14 bases between. The CDR3 consists of 15 residues. Looked up from germline, CDR1 is LNHDA and CDR2 is SQIVND (reference sequence). In DNA, the CDR3 is TGTGCCAGTAGTATGTTTTGGGACACCTATCAGCCCCAGCATTTT. As protein: CASSMFWDTYQPQHF.

The chain joins TRBV25-1 to TRBJ2-1; the D is unclear. Per the germline V gene, CDR1 is MGHDK and CDR2 is SYGVNS. Between the trimmed V and J ends, which lost 3 bases and 0 bases, there was a span of 12 bases. This CDR3 is 16 amino acids long. The CDR3: CASSDLGSSSYNEQFF. Written as DNA, the CDR3 is TGTGCCAGCAGTGACCTGGGATCGAGCTCCTACAATGAGCAGTTCTTC.

This clonotype was counted at least ten times. V gene TRBV29-1 combines with J gene TRBJ1-1, with D unresolved. The V end was cut by 3 bases, the J end by 5 bases, with 7 bases between. This CDR3 comprises 11 residues. Germline CDR1 reads SQVTM; CDR2 reads ANQGSEA. The CDR3 loop reads CSVDLGTEAFF. The CDR3 DNA is TGCAGCGTTGATCTGGGGACTGAAGCTTTCTTT.

The genes are TRBV2 and TRBJ1-4, with D hard to call. V shed 4 bases and J shed 8 bases, with 5 bases lying between them. The CDR3 is made up of 11 amino acids. Per germline, CDR1 SNHLY and CDR2 FYNNEI. The CDR3 sequence: CASSVVEKLFF. The CDR3 DNA reads TGTGCCAGCAGTGTGGTGGAAAAACTGTTTTTT.

The chain is built from TRBV7-8 and TRBJ2-5; D possibly matches TRBD1 or TRBD2 (5 bases each). Germline assignment: CDR1 SGHVS and CDR2 FQNEAQ. The CDR3 covers 13 residues. The V end lost 5 bases, the J end lost 5 bases, and 12 bases lay between the germline ends. CDR3 in amino acids: CASSPQDLETQYF. In nucleotides, the CDR3 is TGTGCCAGCAGCCCACAGGACTTGGAGACCCAGTACTTC. The whole variable domain, remainder taken from reference TRBV7-8 and TRBJ2-5, is GAGVSQSPRYKVAKRGQDVALRCDPISGHVSLFWYQQALGQGPEFLTYFQNEAQLDKSGLPSDRFFAERPEGSVSTLKIQRTQQEDSAVYLCASSPQDLETQYFGPGTRLLVL.

The rearrangement links TRBV7-9 to TRBJ2-7; 7 positions agree with TRBD1. The ends lost 7 bases at V and 0 bases at J; junction bases unmatched: 9. This CDR3 has 15 amino acids. Germline V lookup: CDR1 SEHNR, CDR2 FQNEAQ (reference sequence). CDR3 residues: CASTSPGTDSYEQYF. The DNA of the CDR3 is TGTGCCAGCACCTCGCCCGGGACAGACTCCTACGAGCAGTACTTC.

This clonotype was found many times. The CDR3 DNA reads TGTGCCAGCAGTTTAGATGGCTACACCTTC. Translating it yields CASSLDGYTF. The chain carries TRBV6-1 and TRBJ1-2, with D unresolved. The CDR3 is 10 amino acids. CDR1 and CDR2 (germline): MNHNS, SASEGT. V dropped 5 bases and J dropped 6 bases, with 4 bases sitting between them.